The present T cell receptor (beta chain) was sequenced within a study of CD8 T cells in ankylosing spondylitis. Whole-study results and caveats: In peripheral blood, disease-linked CD8+ clones occurred at relatively low frequencies. Matched ankylosing spondylitis synovial fluid reportedly showed significant enrichment of disease-linked clones. Made up of about eight highly homologous variants, a TCR beta motif appeared characteristic of ankylosing spondylitis blood.

A quantitative 5'-RACE method, one with molecular barcodes, was used to make TCR beta libraries. A single record per CDR3 protein comes from TCRdb applying MiXCR to the 5' RACE reads. The sample records 40,000 or so distinct CDR3 sequences, 10% being singletons. This clonotype was detected a few times. What it binds is not known. This CDR3 is 15 amino acids long. CDR1 is SGHRS, CDR2 YFSETQ, per germline. Unmatched junction bases numbered 6, after V lost 2 bases and J lost 4 bases. This clonotype was obtained from a male donor with ankylosing spondylitis or in good health (not recorded which). Specimen: blood, either unsorted or a sorted T cell fraction (not recorded which). The chain uses TRBV5-1 and TRBJ2-1; the match to TRBD1 covers 7 bases. DNA of the CDR3: TGCGCCAGCAGCTTAGTCGGGACAGTTTACAATGAGCAGTTCTTC. This codes for CASSLVGTVYNEQFF.